The present entry profiles one TCR beta chain with its context. Its antigen is not yet known. A read error may produce the germline difference seen at one junction end. The sample belongs to a study of T cell repertoires in cytomegalovirus infection (dated by TCRdb to between 2018 and 2020). Looking at the study overall: Because public TCR beta signatures pointed to carriage of CMV infection together with the matching HLA type, the HLA type of each donor mattered for the analysis.

Paper-wide results and their limitations: The ex vivo response was dominated by HLA-C-restricted CMV-specific TCR beta clonotypes, and the single most frequent clonotype in two of eight donors was supplied by these HLA-C-restricted clonotypes. In both this cohort and an independent approximately 350-donor cohort, the cumulative frequency of public TCR beta family members distinguished carriers of CMV infection plus the relevant HLA type.

Based on the germline V gene, the CDR1 and CDR2 sequences are SGHTA and FQGNSA. Including cysteine and phenylalanine, the CDR3 has 13 amino acids. The CDR3 DNA has 39 bases and is translated from base 1. The instrument was an Illumina HiSeq 1500. TCRdb reran the public reads through fastp at Q25 and MiXCR, keeping productive beta chains. Rows matching on CDR3 protein sequence are summarized as one entry with the most common DNA and genes. The sample records about 100,000 distinct CDR3 sequences, 23% of which are singletons. Clones ranked in the top ten supply approximately 40% of the sample. This TCR derives from a human donor in good health (CMV status not recorded). Some clones in this sample may be carry-over from other donors' samples. The V and J genes are TRBV7-2 and TRBJ2-7; the D segment could be TRBD1, given 6 matching bases. The sequencing input was CD8+ T cells from PBMCs. The sequence in DNA is TGTGCCAGCAGATTAGGGGGCTCCTACGAGCAGTACTTC. Its coded protein is CASRLGGSYEQYF.